The next 19 T cell receptor beta chains were all read from a single sample in a study of immune cell composition in non-small cell lung cancer. Sequencing used immunoSEQ multiplex PCR; TCRdb keeps in-frame clones, though not all of them. This sample has around 3,500 clones; roughly 84% occur once, and the top ten carry more than 10%. Normal lung sampling was at least 3 cm from the tumour, as distant as possible. The sample taken for sequencing was non-adjacent lung tissue. These receptors all come from a human donor with non-small cell lung cancer.

The V call is TRBV7-2, the J call TRBJ2-5; 8 bases agree with TRBD1. Germline CDR1 and CDR2: SGHTA and FQGNSA. This CDR3 has 13 residues. J was trimmed by 2 bases and V by 7 bases; bases with no gene match: 3. CDR3 DNA: TGTGCCAGCAAGCGGACAGGGCAAGAGACCCAGTACTTC. Protein: CASKRTGQETQYF.

This chain links TRBV6-6 with TRBJ2-1; D possibly corresponds to TRBD2 (7 bases). The length of the CDR3 is 13 residues. The germline CDR1 and CDR2 sequences are MNHNY and SVGAGI (reference sequence). The germline V and J ends were trimmed by 7 bases and 7 bases, with 14 bases remaining between them. The CDR3 protein is CASKGGSGNEQFF. The CDR3 DNA sequence: TGTGCCAGCAAGGGGGGTAGCGGGAATGAGCAGTTCTTC.

This clone came up once. This rearrangement joins TRBV6-5 to TRBJ2-3; weak D call: TRBD2 (6 bases). V was pared by 7 bases and J by 2 bases, with 10 bases between. CDR3 length: 13 amino acids. CDR1 MNHEY and CDR2 SVGAGI come from the germline V gene. The CDR3 reads CASTGDNTDTQYF. The CDR3 DNA sequence: TGTGCCAGCACGGGGGATAACACAGATACGCAGTATTTT.

V usage is TRBV7-9 and J usage is TRBJ2-3; D may be TRBD1 (5 bases). V shed 1 base and J shed 0 bases, with 11 bases lying between them. CDR3 length: 16 residues. The germline gives CDR1 SEHNR, CDR2 FQNEAQ (reference sequence). CDR3 protein: CASSLGTLHSTDTQYF. The CDR3 DNA reads TGTGCCAGCAGCTTAGGGACACTACATAGCACAGATACGCAGTATTTT. Filled out from reference TRBV7-9 and TRBJ2-3, the complete variable domain reads DTGVSQNPRHKITKRGQNVTFRCDPISEHNRLYWYRQTLGQGPEFLTYFQNEAQLEKSRLLSDRFSAERPKGSFSTLEIQRTEQGDSAMYLCASSLGTLHSTDTQYFGPGTRLTVL.

This chain uses TRBV19 with TRBJ1-1; 8 bases align to TRBD1. V shed 5 bases, J shed 0 bases, and the junction held 17 bases outside the gene matches. The CDR3 is 19 amino acids. Germline V gene data show CDR1 as LNHDA and CDR2 as SQIVND (reference sequence). The chain's CDR3 is CASSPGPRGRGRVNTEAFF. The CDR3 bases are TGTGCCAGTAGTCCGGGCCCCAGGGGGCGCGGGAGGGTGAACACTGAAGCTTTCTTT.

The chain recombines TRBV28 with TRBJ2-3; 10 bases are shared with TRBD1. The CDR3 covers 16 residues. Losses at the gene ends were 1 base for V and 6 bases for J; bases not matched to a gene: 7. CDR1 is MDHEN and CDR2 is SYDVKM in the germline V gene. For the CDR3, the DNA is TGTGCCAGCAGTTTATTCTGCCCGGGACAGGGGGATACGCAGTATTTT. Translated: CASSLFCPGQGDTQYF.

This chain uses TRBV28 with TRBJ2-5; 7 positions agree with TRBD1. CDR3 size: 14 residues. Germline V lookup: CDR1 MDHEN, CDR2 SYDVKM. The ends lost 5 bases at V and 2 bases at J; junction bases unmatched: 5. The CDR3 DNA sequence: TGTGCCAGCAGTCCACAGGGGAGTCAAGAGACCCAGTACTTC. This sequence encodes CASSPQGSQETQYF.

CDR3 region: CASSWIGATNEKLFF. Here the CDR3 DNA reads TGTGCCAGCAGCTGGATCGGGGCAACTAATGAAAAACTGTTTTTT. This rearrangement joins TRBV5-5 to TRBJ1-4; D ambiguous. Germline lookup yields CDR1 SGHKS and CDR2 YYEKEE (reference sequence). This CDR3 has 15 residues. The V gene lost 3 bases and the J gene lost 0 bases, with 9 bases spanning the gap.

The chain employs TRBV7-8 and TRBJ1-6; tentatively, D is TRBD1 (5 bases). CDR1 is SGHVS and CDR2 is FQNEAQ in the germline V gene. The CDR3 runs to 17 residues. Between the trimmed V and J ends, which lost 1 base and 0 bases, there was a span of 10 bases. In nucleotides, the CDR3 is TGTGCCAGCAGCTTAGGACGGGGGAACTCCTATAATTCACCCCTCCACTTT. Translation gives CASSLGRGNSYNSPLHF.

The V and J genes are TRBV7-6 and TRBJ2-1, with 7 bases aligning to TRBD1. The CDR3 totals 16 residues. From germline, CDR1 is SGHVS and CDR2 FNYEAQ. V shed 3 bases and J 0 bases; nucleotides not matched to a gene: 5. CDR3 in DNA: TGTGCCAGCAGCTTCACTACAGGGGACTCCTACAATGAGCAGTTCTTC. As protein: CASSFTTGDSYNEQFF.

This clone has only a few counts. The rearrangement joins TRBV6-1 to TRBJ2-7; D uncertain. V was pared by 0 bases and J by 3 bases, with 12 bases between. This CDR3 has 15 amino acids. Germline V gene lookup returns CDR1 MNHNS and CDR2 SASEGT. CDR3: CASSEARSSIYEQYF. The CDR3 DNA reads TGTGCCAGCAGTGAAGCGAGGAGCAGTATCTACGAGCAGTACTTC.

This chain uses TRBV7-2 with TRBJ1-1; no clear D gene. CDR1 SGHTA and CDR2 FQGNSA come from the germline V gene. V lost 2 bases, J lost 0 bases, and 7 bases lay in between. This CDR3 is 14 amino acids long. CDR3 nucleotides: TGTGCCAGCAGCTTATCCGGGTTGAACACTGAAGCTTTCTTT. Translated, it gives CASSLSGLNTEAFF.

The gene calls are TRBV7-2 and TRBJ1-5; D perhaps matches TRBD1 (5 bases). The CDR3 covers 13 residues. Germline CDR1 reads SGHTA; CDR2 reads FQGNSA. Trimming left V 4 bases short and J 7 bases short, with 11 bases between. Here the CDR3 reads CASSWGGGQPQHF. The CDR3 bases are TGTGCCAGCAGCTGGGGTGGGGGGCAGCCCCAGCATTTT.

V and J are TRBV7-3 and TRBJ1-2; D possibly corresponds to TRBD1 (6 bases). Trimming removed 5 bases at V and 6 bases at J, with 13 bases between. The V gene's germline CDR1 is SGHTA and CDR2 FQGTGA. CDR3 length: 13 amino acids. CDR3 sequence (DNA): TGTGCCAGCAGCAACACAGGGAATAATGGCTACACCTTC. Protein: CASSNTGNNGYTF.

This clone is large (0.1 to 1%) by share. The rearrangement uses TRBV27 and TRBJ1-2; 8 nucleotides line up with TRBD1. The germline V gene encodes CDR1 MNHEY and CDR2 SMNVEV (reference sequence). The CDR3 loop spans 16 amino acids. V was pared by 4 bases and J by 4 bases, with 11 bases of the junction left unmatched. The CDR3, as DNA: TGTGCCAGCAGTTCCGAAAAAAGGACAGGGAGCTATGGCTACACCTTC. Translated: CASSSEKRTGSYGYTF.

The V gene is TRBV10-3, the J gene TRBJ2-3, with D maybe TRBD1 (5 bases). V was cut by 2 bases and J by 4 bases, with 7 bases left in between. This CDR3 is built from 13 residues. Looked up from germline, CDR1 is ENHRY and CDR2 is SYGVKD. The CDR3 protein is CAISEGAADTQYF. DNA for the CDR3: TGTGCCATCAGTGAGGGGGCTGCAGATACGCAGTATTTT.

The V gene is TRBV9, the J gene TRBJ1-5, with 8 bases fitting TRBD1. Germline CDR1 SGDLS, CDR2 YYNGEE. The CDR3 is 15 residues long. V was clipped by 0 bases and J by 5 bases; unmatched bases: 4. The CDR3 loop reads CASSVAGQVDQPQHF. The CDR3 DNA is TGTGCCAGCAGCGTAGCGGGACAGGTCGATCAGCCCCAGCATTTT. The full variable domain, completed using reference TRBV9 and TRBJ1-5, is DSGVTQTPKHLITATGQRVTLRCSPRSGDLSVYWYQQSLDQGLQFLIQYYNGEERAKGNILERFSAQQFPDLHSELNLSSLELGDSALYFCASSVAGQVDQPQHFGDGTRLSIL.

The chain couples TRBV6-5 to TRBJ1-1; unclear D gene. CDR1 is MNHEY, CDR2 SVGAGI, per germline. Trimming stripped 0 bases from V and 0 bases from J, with 11 bases between. This CDR3 contains 16 residues. The CDR3 region is CASSYSTKGLNTEAFF. CDR3 sequence (DNA): TGTGCCAGCAGTTACTCGACAAAAGGCTTGAACACTGAAGCTTTCTTT.

The V gene is TRBV4-3, the J gene TRBJ2-1; 7 bases are a match to TRBD1. The CDR3 contains 17 residues. Germline V gene lookup returns CDR1 LGHNA and CDR2 YSLEER. After removal of 3 bases from V and 3 bases from J, the junction contained 11 bases not matched to a gene. CDR3 protein: CASSQAVGDRNYNEQFF. Written as DNA, the CDR3 is TGCGCCAGCAGCCAGGCCGTTGGGGACAGAAACTACAATGAGCAGTTCTTC.